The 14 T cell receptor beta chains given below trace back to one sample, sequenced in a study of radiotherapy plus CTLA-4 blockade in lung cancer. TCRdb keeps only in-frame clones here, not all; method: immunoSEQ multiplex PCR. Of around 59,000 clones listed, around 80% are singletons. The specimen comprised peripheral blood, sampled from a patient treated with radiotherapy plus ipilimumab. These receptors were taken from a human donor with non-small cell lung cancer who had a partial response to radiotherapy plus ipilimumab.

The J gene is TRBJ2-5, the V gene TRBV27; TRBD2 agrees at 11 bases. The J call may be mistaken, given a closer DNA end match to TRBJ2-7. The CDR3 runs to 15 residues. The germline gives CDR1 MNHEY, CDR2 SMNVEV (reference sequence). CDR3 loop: CASRRKTSGVYEQYF. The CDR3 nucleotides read TGTGCCAGCAGGCGAAAGACTAGCGGGGTCTACGAGCAGTACTTC.

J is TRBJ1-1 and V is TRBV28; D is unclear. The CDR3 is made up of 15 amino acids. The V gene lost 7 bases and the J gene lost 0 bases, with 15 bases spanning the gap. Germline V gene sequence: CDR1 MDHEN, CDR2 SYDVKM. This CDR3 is CASKSIERMNTEAFF. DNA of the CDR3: TGTGCCAGCAAATCAATTGAGAGGATGAACACTGAAGCTTTCTTT.

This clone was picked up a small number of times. CDR3 amino acids: CASTGTEPGANEKLFF. The CDR3 nucleotides are TGCGCCAGCACCGGGACAGAACCAGGGGCTAATGAAAAACTGTTTTTT. V is TRBV10-2 and J is TRBJ1-4; TRBD1 agrees at 7 bases. Unmatched junction bases numbered 11, after V lost 7 bases and J lost 3 bases. In germline, CDR1 is WSHSY, CDR2 SAAADI. The CDR3 covers 16 residues.

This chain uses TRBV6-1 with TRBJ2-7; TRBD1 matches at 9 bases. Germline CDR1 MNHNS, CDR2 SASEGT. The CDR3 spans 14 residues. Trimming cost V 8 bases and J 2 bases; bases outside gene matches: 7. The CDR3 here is CASHRGTGTYEQYF. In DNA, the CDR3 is TGTGCCAGCCATAGAGGGACAGGGACCTACGAGCAGTACTTC.

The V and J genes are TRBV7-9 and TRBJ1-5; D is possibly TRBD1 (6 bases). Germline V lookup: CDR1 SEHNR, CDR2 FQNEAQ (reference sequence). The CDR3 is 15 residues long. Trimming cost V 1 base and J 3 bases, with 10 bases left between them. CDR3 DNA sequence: TGTGCCAGCAGCTTAGACGGACAGAACAATCAGCCCCAGCATTTT. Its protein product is CASSLDGQNNQPQHF.

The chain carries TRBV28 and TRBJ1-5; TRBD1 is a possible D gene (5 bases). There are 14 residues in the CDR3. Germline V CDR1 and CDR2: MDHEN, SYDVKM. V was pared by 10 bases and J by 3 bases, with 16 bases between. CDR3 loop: CATEDRLNNQPQHF. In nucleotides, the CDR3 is TGTGCCACAGAAGACAGACTCAACAATCAGCCCCAGCATTTT.

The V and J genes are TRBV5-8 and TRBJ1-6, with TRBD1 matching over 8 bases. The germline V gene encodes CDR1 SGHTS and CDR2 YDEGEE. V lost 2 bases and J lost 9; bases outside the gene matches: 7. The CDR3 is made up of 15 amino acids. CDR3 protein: CASSFRGQGGSPLHF. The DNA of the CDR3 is TGTGCCAGCAGCTTTAGAGGACAGGGTGGTTCACCCCTCCACTTT. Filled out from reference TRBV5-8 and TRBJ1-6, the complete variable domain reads EAGVTQSPTHLIKTRGQQATLRCSPISGHTSVYWYQQALGLGLQFLLWYDEGEERNRGNFPPRFSGRQFPNYSSELNVNALELEDSALYLCASSFRGQGGSPLHFGNGTRLTVT.

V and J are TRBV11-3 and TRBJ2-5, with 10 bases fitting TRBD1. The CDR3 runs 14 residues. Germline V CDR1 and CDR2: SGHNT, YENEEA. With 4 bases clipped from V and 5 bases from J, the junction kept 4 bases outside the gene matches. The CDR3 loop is CASSSGTGDETQYF. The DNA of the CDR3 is TGTGCCAGCAGCTCCGGGACAGGGGATGAGACCCAGTACTTC. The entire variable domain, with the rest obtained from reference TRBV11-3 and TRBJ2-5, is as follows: EAGVVQSPRYKIIEKKQPVAFWCNPISGHNTLYWYLQNLGQGPELLIRYENEEAVDDSQLPKDRFSAERLKGVDSTLKIQPAELGDSAVYLCASSSGTGDETQYFGPGTRLLVL.

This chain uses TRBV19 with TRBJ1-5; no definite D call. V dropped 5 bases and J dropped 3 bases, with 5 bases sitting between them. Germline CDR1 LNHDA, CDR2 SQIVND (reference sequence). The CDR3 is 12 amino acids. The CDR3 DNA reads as TGTGCCAGTAGTTCTCTCAATCAGCCCCAGCATTTT. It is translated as CASSSLNQPQHF.

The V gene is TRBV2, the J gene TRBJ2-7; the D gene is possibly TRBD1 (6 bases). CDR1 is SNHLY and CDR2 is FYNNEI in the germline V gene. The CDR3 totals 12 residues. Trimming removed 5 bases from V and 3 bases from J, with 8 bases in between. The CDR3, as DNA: TGTGCCAGCAGTCGGGACATCTACGAGCAGTACTTC. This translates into CASSRDIYEQYF. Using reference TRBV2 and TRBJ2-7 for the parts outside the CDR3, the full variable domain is EPEVTQTPSHQVTQMGQEVILRCVPISNHLYFYWYRQILGQKVEFLVSFYNNEISEKSEIFDDQFSVERPDGSNFTLKIRSTKLEDSAMYFCASSRDIYEQYFGPGTRLTVT.

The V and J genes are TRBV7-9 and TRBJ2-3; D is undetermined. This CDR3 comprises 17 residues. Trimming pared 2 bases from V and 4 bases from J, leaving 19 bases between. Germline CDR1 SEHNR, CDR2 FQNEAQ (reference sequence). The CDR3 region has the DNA TGTGCCAGCAGCTTAAGAGATTCGGTGGTACCTTCAGATACGCAGTATTTT. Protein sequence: CASSLRDSVVPSDTQYF.

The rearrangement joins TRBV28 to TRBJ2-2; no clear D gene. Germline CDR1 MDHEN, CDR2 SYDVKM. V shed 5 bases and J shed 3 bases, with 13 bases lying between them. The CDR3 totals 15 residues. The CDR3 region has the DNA TGTGCCAGCAGTGAGGTAGCCCCGGACACCGGGGAGCTGTTTTTT. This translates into CASSEVAPDTGELFF.

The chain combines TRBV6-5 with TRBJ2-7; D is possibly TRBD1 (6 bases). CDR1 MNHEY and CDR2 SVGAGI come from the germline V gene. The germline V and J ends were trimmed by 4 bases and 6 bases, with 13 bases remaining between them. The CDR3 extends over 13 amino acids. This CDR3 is CASSFPGETEQYF. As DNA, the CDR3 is TGTGCCAGCAGTTTCCCAGGGGAGACCGAGCAGTACTTC.

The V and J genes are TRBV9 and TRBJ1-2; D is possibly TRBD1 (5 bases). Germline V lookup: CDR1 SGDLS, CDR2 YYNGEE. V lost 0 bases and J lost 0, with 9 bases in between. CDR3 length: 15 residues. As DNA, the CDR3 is TGTGCCAGCAGCGTAGTAGGGACTTCTAACTATGGCTACACCTTC. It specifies CASSVVGTSNYGYTF.